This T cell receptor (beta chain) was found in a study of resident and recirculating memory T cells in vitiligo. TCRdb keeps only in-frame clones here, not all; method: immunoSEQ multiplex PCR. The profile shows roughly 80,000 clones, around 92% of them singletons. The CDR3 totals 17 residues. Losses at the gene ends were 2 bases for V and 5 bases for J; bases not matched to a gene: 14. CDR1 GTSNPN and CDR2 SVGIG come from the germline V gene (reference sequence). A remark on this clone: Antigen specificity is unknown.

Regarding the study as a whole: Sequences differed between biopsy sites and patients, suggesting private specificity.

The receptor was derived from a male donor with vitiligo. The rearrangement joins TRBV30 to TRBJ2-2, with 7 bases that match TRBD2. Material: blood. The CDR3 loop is CAWSPLRGRAKTGELFF. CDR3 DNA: TGTGCCTGGAGTCCCCTTAGAGGGAGGGCCAAGACCGGGGAGCTGTTTTTT.